These 21 T cell receptor beta chains were all obtained from the same sample, sequenced in a study. MiXCR, run by TCRdb on the RT-PCR reads, gives a single entry per CDR3 protein. The table has approximately 720,000 distinct CDR3 sequences, 12% to 15% seen once. What was sequenced was memory CD4+ T cells from blood. These receptors all come from a female donor in good health, serving as a healthy control.

This chain connects TRBV5-6 to TRBJ2-7; D is possibly TRBD2 (5 bases). The germline V gene has CDR1 SGHDT and CDR2 YYEEEE. The CDR3 runs to 15 residues. V was shortened by 0 bases and J by 3 bases, with 13 bases between the two germline ends. DNA for the CDR3: TGTGCCAGCAGCTTGGTTCTAGCCAGATTCTACGAGCAGTACTTC. Encoded protein: CASSLVLARFYEQYF.

The chain couples TRBV27 to TRBJ1-5; 7 bases are a match to TRBD1. The CDR3 has 18 residues. The V segment lost 8 bases and the J segment 4 bases; nucleotides outside the gene matches: 20. CDR1 and CDR2 (germline): MNHEY, SMNVEV (reference sequence). CDR3 sequence reads: CASFREGAYRSINQPQHF. DNA for the CDR3: TGTGCCAGCTTCAGGGAGGGGGCGTACCGGTCAATAAATCAGCCCCAGCATTTT.

The gene calls are TRBV20-1 and TRBJ2-3; 7 nucleotides align to TRBD1. CDR1 is DFQATT and CDR2 is SNEGSKA in the germline V gene (reference sequence). The CDR3 contains 15 residues. J was trimmed by 2 bases and V by 0 bases; bases with no gene match: 5. DNA of the CDR3: TGCAGTGCTAGAGACCCGACAGGGTACACAGATACGCAGTATTTT. Translation: CSARDPTGYTDTQYF.

This clonotype was counted between two and nine times. V usage is TRBV5-1 and J usage is TRBJ2-1; D might be TRBD1 (5 bases). This CDR3 spans 15 amino acids. Trimming took 1 base from V and 2 from J, leaving 10 bases between them. Germline CDR1 SGHRS, CDR2 YFSETQ. CDR3 amino acids: CASSLSQGPYNEQFF. DNA of the CDR3: TGCGCCAGCAGCTTGTCTCAGGGCCCCTACAATGAGCAGTTCTTC.

This sequence joins TRBV7-8 and TRBJ2-5; 9 bases are shared with TRBD2. CDR3 length: 15 residues. V was pared by 8 bases and J by 4 bases, with 11 bases of the junction left unmatched. Germline CDR1 SGHVS, CDR2 FQNEAQ. The chain's CDR3 is CASREGSGRSETQYF. The CDR3 coding sequence is TGTGCCAGCCGCGAAGGGAGCGGGAGGTCAGAGACCCAGTACTTC.

This clonotype has ten or more counts. The chain employs TRBV20-1 and TRBJ1-1, with D possibly being TRBD1 (6 bases). The CDR3 is 14 amino acids. Looked up from germline, CDR1 is DFQATT and CDR2 is SNEGSKA (reference sequence). The V gene lost 6 bases and the J gene lost 0 bases, with 14 bases spanning the gap. The CDR3 DNA is TGCAGTGCCGGAGCGGGACACCTGAACACTGAAGCTTTCTTT. It encodes CSAGAGHLNTEAFF.

This clonotype was found a few times. This rearrangement joins TRBV7-9 to TRBJ1-3; D is unclear. Trimming removed 5 bases from V and 3 bases from J, with 11 bases in between. CDR1 SEHNR and CDR2 FQNEAQ come from the germline V gene (reference sequence). The CDR3 runs to 14 residues. CDR3 sequence (DNA): TGTGCCAGCAGCATTGCGGGGTTTGGAAACACCATATATTTT. It encodes CASSIAGFGNTIYF.

Regarding this clonotype: It may be a read error: a sequence one base away is much more abundant. The chain employs TRBV7-2 and TRBJ1-6, with TRBD1 identical over 9 bases. The CDR3 spans 15 residues. Per germline, CDR1 SGHTA and CDR2 FQGNSA. The DNA of the CDR3 is TGTGCCAGCAGCCGCTTCACAGGGGGCGGTTCACCCTTCCACTTT. As protein: CASSRFTGGGSPFHF.

The CDR3 DNA sequence: TGTGCCACCAGTGATCAAAATCGTGGGACTAGCGAAGTCGAGCAGTTCTTC. This codes for CATSDQNRGTSEVEQFF. This chain connects TRBV24-1 to TRBJ2-1; TRBD2 matches at 10 bases. The CDR3 is made up of 17 amino acids. Germline V CDR1 and CDR2: KGHDR, SFDVKD. The V and J ends lost 3 bases and 10 bases, in that order; junction bases with no gene match: 14.

The rearrangement uses TRBV20-1 and TRBJ1-6; possibly TRBD1 for D (5 bases). The CDR3 is made up of 14 amino acids. V was trimmed by 4 bases and J by 7 bases, leaving 14 bases between them. Germline V gene lookup returns CDR1 DFQATT and CDR2 SNEGSKA (reference sequence). CDR3 protein: CSATQGMENSPLHF. The CDR3 DNA follows: TGCAGTGCTACTCAGGGAATGGAAAATTCACCCCTCCACTTT.

The chain combines TRBV20-1 with TRBJ2-7; D could derive from TRBD1 or TRBD2 (5 bases each). CDR3 length: 12 amino acids. V shed 6 bases and J shed 5 bases, with 14 bases lying between them. The germline V gene has CDR1 DFQATT and CDR2 SNEGSKA (reference sequence). The CDR3 region has the DNA TGCAGTGCCCAAATGGGGGTCAACGAGCAGTACTTC. It translates to CSAQMGVNEQYF.

In this sample, this clonotype turned up many times. This chain links TRBV20-1 with TRBJ1-5; D is undetermined. This CDR3 has 15 amino acids. Deletions cut 6 bases from V and 3 bases from J, with 18 bases between. The germline gives CDR1 DFQATT, CDR2 SNEGSKA (reference sequence). CDR3 sequence (DNA): TGCAGTGCCCGCCTTGCCAAGGCGAACAATCAGCCCCAGCATTTT. Translated, it gives CSARLAKANNQPQHF.

The V and J genes are TRBV6-1 and TRBJ2-7; TRBD1 aligns across 7 bases. This CDR3 comprises 15 residues. CDR1 is MNHNS, CDR2 SASEGT, per germline. V dropped 1 base and J dropped 1; count of bases not matched to a gene: 4. CDR3 sequence: CASSEGQGVSYEQYF. The CDR3 DNA is TGTGCCAGCAGTGAAGGGCAGGGGGTGTCCTACGAGCAGTACTTC.

This clonotype has only a few counts. The rearrangement links TRBV7-2 to TRBJ1-5; D call uncertain. V was cut by 1 base and J by 4 bases, with 11 bases left in between. The CDR3 has 15 amino acids. Germline CDR1 SGHTA, CDR2 FQGNSA. The CDR3 reads CASSLGANLNQPQHF. The CDR3 coding sequence is TGTGCCAGCAGCTTAGGGGCTAACTTGAATCAGCCCCAGCATTTT.

The rearrangement links TRBV24-1 to TRBJ2-5; D might be TRBD1 (5 bases). Germline values: CDR1 KGHDR, CDR2 SFDVKD. The CDR3 runs 12 residues. The ends were cut back, 5 bases at V and 2 bases at J, with 5 bases in the middle. The CDR3 bases are TGTGCCACCAGTGGACAGCAAGAGACCCAGTACTTC. Its translation: CATSGQQETQYF.

This clonotype was found many times. The chain combines TRBV7-3 with TRBJ2-7; 9 bases align to TRBD1. Losses at the gene ends were 5 bases for V and 4 bases for J; bases not matched to a gene: 9. Germline values: CDR1 SGHTA, CDR2 FQGTGA. This CDR3 spans 15 amino acids. The CDR3 DNA sequence: TGTGCCAGCAGCCCAGCCGGGACAGGGATGTACGAGCAGTACTTC. Its translation is CASSPAGTGMYEQYF.

In this sample, this clonotype turned up a few times. The genes are TRBV20-1 and TRBJ1-1, with D unresolved. The V gene lost 6 bases and the J gene lost 1 base, with 9 bases spanning the gap. CDR1 is DFQATT, CDR2 SNEGSKA, per germline (reference sequence). This CDR3 region has 12 residues. CDR3 sequence (DNA): TGCAGTGCCACCTCAGGGAACACTGAAGCTTTCTTT. Translation gives CSATSGNTEAFF.

This clonotype has only a few counts. The chain is built from TRBV28 and TRBJ1-2; TRBD1 matches 8 bases. Germline V gene data show CDR1 as MDHEN and CDR2 as SYDVKM. The CDR3 spans 15 residues. Trimming at V came to 5 bases and at J to 4 bases, leaving 9 bases not matched to a gene. The CDR3 loop reads CASSGPDRVIYGYTF. Here the CDR3 DNA reads TGTGCCAGCAGTGGTCCGGACAGGGTTATCTATGGCTACACCTTC.

The rearrangement links TRBV6-5 to TRBJ1-2; D may be TRBD1 (6 bases). V was pared by 9 bases and J by 0 bases, with 17 bases between. This CDR3 spans 15 amino acids. Germline V CDR1 and CDR2: MNHEY, SVGAGI. The CDR3 protein is CASALDRLANYGYTF. The CDR3 nucleotides read TGTGCCAGTGCTTTAGACAGGCTGGCTAACTATGGCTACACCTTC.

This clonotype was picked up many times. The CDR3 coding sequence is TGTGCCAGCAGTCCCTACCAGAACACTGAAGCTTTCTTT. Translating gives CASSPYQNTEAFF. The chain employs TRBV6-6 and TRBJ1-1; D uncertain. Per germline, CDR1 MNHNY and CDR2 SVGAGI (reference sequence). The CDR3 extends over 13 amino acids. Trimming left V 5 bases short and J 1 base short, with 8 bases between.

This clonotype was seen many times. The chain couples TRBV10-3 to TRBJ2-1; 7 bases match TRBD1. The CDR3 contains 15 residues. CDR1 ENHRY and CDR2 SYGVKD come from the germline V gene. V lost 0 bases and J lost 8; bases outside the gene matches: 7. The CDR3 DNA sequence: TGTGCCATCAGTGAGTCGGGGACAGACACCCATGAGCAGTTCTTC. Amino acid sequence: CAISESGTDTHEQFF.